The text below deals with one TCR beta chain. This sample was included in a study of sequential checkpoint blockade in melanoma. Stated treatment: randomized to nivolumab then ipilimumab (arm A) or the reverse (arm B). TCRdb keeps only in-frame clones here, not all; method: immunoSEQ multiplex PCR. The sample consists of about 14,000 clones, 52% of them appearing once. The receptor comes from a human donor with melanoma. The sequencing used CD8+ T cells sorted from blood (inferred from file names), collected from a patient given nivolumab and ipilimumab in sequence.

This CDR3 reads CASSTYNEQFF. CDR3 DNA: TGTGCCAGCAGCACATACAATGAGCAGTTCTTC. The J gene is TRBJ2-1, the V gene TRBV5-4; D is undetermined. Between the trimmed V and J ends, which lost 4 bases and 4 bases, there was a span of 3 bases. Germline V gene data show CDR1 as SGHNT and CDR2 as YYREEE (reference sequence). The CDR3 totals 11 residues.